Listed below are T cell receptor beta chains from one sample, sequenced in a study of blood T cell repertoires in COVID-19. Profiling relied on immunoSEQ multiplex PCR, and the TCRdb table lists in-frame clones only, not all of them. The sample lists 75,000 to 100,000 clones; 88% were seen once. Sample: peripheral blood. These receptors all come from an older man with acute or convalescent COVID-19. Both conserved end residues are part of each CDR3. A D gene is named only where the DNA matches it firmly. Part of the rows lack a size; the others show once, few, many or a class for expanded clones.

>NA|TRBV7-2|TRBJ2-5|NA
CASSLVPVYQETQYF
TGTGCCAGCAGCTTAGTCCCAGTGTACCAAGAGACCCAGTACTTC
>TRBD2|TRBV5-5|TRBJ2-7|NA
CASSTGLAETYEQYF
TGTGCCAGCAGCACAGGACTAGCGGAAACCTACGAGCAGTACTTC
>TRBD2|TRBV7-2|TRBJ2-7|NA
CASSPRALAGGPTYEQYF
TGTGCCAGCAGCCCACGGGCGCTAGCGGGAGGGCCGACCTACGAGCAGTACTTC
>NA|TRBV12-2|TRBJ1-5|NA
CASRSPGPYHMLSNQPQHF
TGTGCAAGTCGCTCCCCGGGTCCATACCACATGCTTAGCAATCAGCCCCAGCATTTT
>NA|TRBV19|TRBJ2-7|NA
CASSMWMRDEQYF
TGTGCCAGTAGTATGTGGATGAGGGACGAGCAGTACTTC
>NA|TRBV4-2|TRBJ1-1|once
CASSPNSFGNTEAFF
TGTGCCAGCAGCCCGAACAGCTTTGGGAACACTGAAGCTTTCTTT
>TRBD2|TRBV15|TRBJ2-3|NA
CATSRTPAGGTDTQYF
TGTGCCACCAGTAGAACTCCGGCGGGGGGCACAGATACGCAGTATTTT
>NA|TRBV12-3/TRBV12-4|TRBJ1-2|NA
CASSLGAGGYTF
TGTGCCAGCAGTCTCGGGGCGGGAGGCTACACCTTC
>TRBD1|TRBV5-4|TRBJ2-6|NA
CASSPTGTVSGANVLTF
TGTGCCAGCAGCCCGACAGGGACCGTATCCGGGGCCAACGTCCTGACTTTC
>TRBD1|TRBV7-9|TRBJ1-4|NA
CASTLQGAVKLFF
TGTGCCAGCACCCTACAGGGGGCTGTAAAACTGTTTTTT
>TRBD1|TRBV19|TRBJ2-7|NA
CASSLWTGNEQYF
TGTGCCAGTAGTCTCTGGACAGGGAACGAGCAGTACTTC
>NA|TRBV20-1|TRBJ1-5|NA
CSASAGINQPQHF
TGCAGTGCTAGTGCGGGAATCAATCAGCCCCAGCATTTT
>TRBD1|TRBV7-9|TRBJ1-3|few
CASIITGAGNTIYF
TGTGCCAGCATCATAACAGGGGCTGGAAACACCATATATTTT
>TRBD1|TRBV19|TRBJ2-2|NA
CASSIGDRVLGELFF
TGTGCCAGTAGTATAGGGGACAGGGTTCTCGGGGAGCTGTTTTTT
>NA|TRBV28|TRBJ1-3|once
CASKIGQRGSGNTIYF
TGTGCCAGCAAGATAGGCCAAAGAGGCTCTGGAAACACCATATATTTT
>TRBD1|TRBV7-8|TRBJ2-1|NA
CASSFHGQGSYNEQFF
TGTGCCAGCAGCTTTCACGGACAGGGGAGCTACAATGAGCAGTTCTTC
>TRBD2|TRBV7-3|TRBJ2-1|NA
CASSPWGLAGLSGSYNEQFF
TGTGCCAGCAGCCCGTGGGGACTAGCGGGACTGTCTGGGTCCTACAATGAGCAGTTCTTC
>NA|TRBV28|TRBJ1-2|NA
CASSSDRPNYGYTF
TGTGCCAGCAGTTCAGACAGGCCGAACTATGGCTACACCTTC
>TRBD1|TRBV27|TRBJ1-6|NA
CASSWRGWGTGQAHSPLHF
TGTGCCAGCAGTTGGAGGGGGTGGGGAACAGGACAGGCACATTCACCCCTCCACTTT
>NA|TRBV27|TRBJ2-2|NA
CASSFVGVGSGELFF
TGTGCCAGCAGTTTCGTGGGGGTCGGGAGCGGGGAGCTGTTTTTT
>TRBD1|TRBV9|TRBJ2-6|NA
CASSVSGQGASGANVLTF
TGTGCCAGCAGCGTATCGGGACAGGGCGCCTCTGGGGCCAACGTCCTGACTTTC
>NA|TRBV2|TRBJ1-5|NA
CASGGDLGAQHF
TGTGCCAGCGGGGGGGACCTTGGGGCCCAGCATTTT
>NA|TRBV7-2|TRBJ2-1|NA
CASSSPGGAGNEQFF
TGTGCCAGCAGCTCCCCGGGTGGTGCGGGCAATGAGCAGTTCTTC
>TRBD1|TRBV2|TRBJ1-4|NA
CASTQDRVVGKLFF
TGTGCCAGCACCCAGGACAGGGTTGTCGGAAAACTGTTTTTT
>TRBD2|TRBV28|TRBJ2-1|NA
CASSLAGGFYEQFF
TGTGCCAGCAGTTTAGCGGGGGGCTTTTATGAGCAGTTCTTC
>TRBD1|TRBV10-3|TRBJ2-6|NA
CAIGGQDGPGANVLTF
TGTGCCATCGGGGGACAGGATGGGCCTGGGGCCAACGTCCTGACTTTC
>NA|TRBV3-1/TRBV3-2|TRBJ2-1|NA
CASSPSFYNEQFF
TGTGCCAGCAGCCCTTCCTTCTACAATGAGCAGTTCTTC
>TRBD1|TRBV5-4|TRBJ1-1|NA
CASSLVWTGGMNTEAFF
TGTGCCAGCAGCTTGGTGTGGACAGGGGGCATGAACACTGAAGCTTTCTTT
>TRBD1|TRBV28|TRBJ2-7|NA
CASSLGIRGTGTYEQYF
TGTGCCAGCAGTTTGGGTATCCGGGGGACAGGGACCTACGAGCAGTACTTC
>NA|TRBV3-1/TRBV3-2|TRBJ1-5|NA
CASSQGQTQPQHF
TGTGCCAGCAGCCAAGGACAGACACAGCCCCAGCATTTT
>NA|TRBV6-5|TRBJ1-5|NA
CASTTQGREPQHF
TGTGCCAGCACCACCCAGGGGCGGGAGCCCCAGCATTTT
>TRBD1|TRBV28|TRBJ1-5|NA
CASSPRDYRGLQPQHF
TGTGCCAGCAGTCCTCGCGACTACAGGGGCCTTCAGCCCCAGCATTTT
>TRBD2|TRBV24-1|TRBJ2-1|NA
CATTSGTSGRASYNEQFF
TGTGCCACCACCTCCGGGACTAGCGGGAGGGCCTCCTACAATGAGCAGTTCTTC
>NA|TRBV24-1|TRBJ2-2|NA
CATSDLRQGNTGELFF
TGTGCCACCAGTGATTTACGGCAGGGAAACACCGGGGAGCTGTTTTTT
>NA|TRBV7-8|TRBJ1-4|NA
CASSRDTTTNEKLFF
TGTGCCAGCAGCCGGGACACCACAACTAATGAAAAACTGTTTTTT
>NA|TRBV10-3|TRBJ1-2|NA
CAISLGSGGAYGYTF
TGTGCCATCAGTTTGGGGTCTGGGGGGGCGTATGGCTACACCTTC
>NA|TRBV3-1/TRBV3-2|TRBJ1-6|few
CASSQNPGGGSPLHF
TGTGCCAGCAGCCAAAACCCTGGGGGCGGTTCACCCCTCCACTTT
>NA|TRBV18|TRBJ1-5|NA
CASSPGRSSNQPQHF
TGTGCCAGCTCACCGGGCAGGTCGAGCAATCAGCCCCAGCATTTT
>TRBD1|TRBV29-1|TRBJ1-2|NA
CSEGQGYGYTF
TGCAGCGAGGGACAGGGCTATGGCTACACCTTC
>TRBD2|TRBV6-2/TRBV6-3|TRBJ2-7|NA
CASSSGTSGRYEQYF
TGTGCCAGCAGTTCCGGGACTAGCGGGAGATACGAGCAGTACTTC
>NA|TRBV29-1|TRBJ1-5|NA
CSAQEGAQPQHF
TGCAGCGCACAGGAGGGAGCTCAGCCCCAGCATTTT
>NA|TRBV7-9|TRBJ2-3|NA
CASSFLADTSTDTQYF
TGTGCCAGCAGCTTTCTGGCGGACACTAGCACAGATACGCAGTATTTT
>TRBD1|TRBV6-6|TRBJ2-7|NA
CASSPRGTSSYEQYF
TGTGCCAGCAGTCCCAGGGGGACGAGCTCCTACGAGCAGTACTTC
>NA|TRBV3-1/TRBV3-2|TRBJ1-2|NA
CASSQGAPEGYTF
TGTGCCAGCAGCCAAGGTGCCCCGGAGGGCTACACCTTC
>TRBD2|TRBV6-5|TRBJ2-7|NA
CASSYLAGGYEQYF
TGTGCCAGCAGTTATTTGGCGGGAGGCTACGAGCAGTACTTC